The T cell receptor (beta chain) described here comes from a study of T-cell memory formation after mild COVID-19. Study summary: TCR clusters were mostly donor specific.

Notes on the study in general: Among contracting clones, CD4+ were mainly CM/EM and CD8+ enriched in EMRA.

In its sample, this clonotype was seen a few times. Its antigen is unidentified. V lost 1 base to trimming and J lost 8 bases, with 8 bases between them. Germline loops: CDR1 SEHNR, CDR2 FQNEAQ (reference sequence). This CDR3 region has 12 residues. Libraries for TCRalpha and TCRbeta carried sample barcodes and unique molecular identifiers via 5'RACE. TCRdb used MiXCR to reprocess the 5' RACE reads, holding one entry per CDR3 protein. The repertoire holds 250,000 to 300,000 distinct CDR3 sequences, with about 17% as singletons. The TCR comes from a man aged 18 to 30 who had mild COVID-19 (a few samples of this study predate the infection). Cell type and time point are not known. J is TRBJ1-2 and V is TRBV7-9; D is ambiguous. The sequenced sample was PBMCs or a T cell subset sorted from them (not recorded which). CDR3 DNA sequence: TGTGCCAGCAGCTTAGTAGAGAACGGCTACACCTTC. This encodes CASSLVENGYTF. The complete variable domain, with remaining parts taken from reference TRBV7-9 and TRBJ1-2, reads DTGVSQNPRHKITKRGQNVTFRCDPISEHNRLYWYRQTLGQGPEFLTYFQNEAQLEKSRLLSDRFSAERPKGSFSTLEIQRTEQGDSAMYLCASSLVENGYTFGSGTRLTVV.